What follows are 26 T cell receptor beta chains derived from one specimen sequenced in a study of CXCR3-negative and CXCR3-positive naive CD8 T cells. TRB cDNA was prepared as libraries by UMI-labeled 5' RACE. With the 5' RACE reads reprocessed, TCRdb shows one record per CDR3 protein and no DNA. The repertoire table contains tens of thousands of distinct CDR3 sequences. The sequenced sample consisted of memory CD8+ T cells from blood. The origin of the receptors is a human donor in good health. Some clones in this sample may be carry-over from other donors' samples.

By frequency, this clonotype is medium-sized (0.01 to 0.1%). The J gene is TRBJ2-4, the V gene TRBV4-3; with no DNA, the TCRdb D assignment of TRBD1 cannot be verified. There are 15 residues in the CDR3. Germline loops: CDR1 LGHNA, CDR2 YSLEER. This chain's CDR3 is CASSRTGDAKNIQYF.

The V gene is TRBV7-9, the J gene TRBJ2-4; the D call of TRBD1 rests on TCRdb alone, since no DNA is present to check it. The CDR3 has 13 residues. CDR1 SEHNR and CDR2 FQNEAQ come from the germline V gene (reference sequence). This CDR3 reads CASSLQGSPIQYF.

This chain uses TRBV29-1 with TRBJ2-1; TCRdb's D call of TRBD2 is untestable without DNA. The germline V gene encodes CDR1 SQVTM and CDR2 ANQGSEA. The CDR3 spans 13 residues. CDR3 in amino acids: CSTGLAGDNEQFF.

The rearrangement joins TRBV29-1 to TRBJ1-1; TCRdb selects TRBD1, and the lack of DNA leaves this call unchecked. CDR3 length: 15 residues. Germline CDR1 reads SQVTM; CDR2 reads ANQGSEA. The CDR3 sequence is CSVDSTRDSNTEAFF.

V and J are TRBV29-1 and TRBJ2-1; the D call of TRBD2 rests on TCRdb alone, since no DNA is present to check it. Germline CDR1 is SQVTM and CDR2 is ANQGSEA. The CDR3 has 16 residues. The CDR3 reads CSVPAKGSGRWYEQFF.

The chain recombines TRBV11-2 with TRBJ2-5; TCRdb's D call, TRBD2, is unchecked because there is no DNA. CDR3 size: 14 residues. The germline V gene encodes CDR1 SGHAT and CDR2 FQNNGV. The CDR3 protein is CASTPPEGEETKYF.

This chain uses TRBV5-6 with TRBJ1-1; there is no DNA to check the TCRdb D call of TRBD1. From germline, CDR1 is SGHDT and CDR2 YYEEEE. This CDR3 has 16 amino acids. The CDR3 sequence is CASSLKAQGRGTEAFF.

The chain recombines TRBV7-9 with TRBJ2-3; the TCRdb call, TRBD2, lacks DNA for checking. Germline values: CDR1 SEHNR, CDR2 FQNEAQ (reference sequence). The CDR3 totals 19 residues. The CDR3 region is CASSLVSVSAGGPTDTQYF. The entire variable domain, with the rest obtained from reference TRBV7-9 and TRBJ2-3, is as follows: DTGVSQNPRHKITKRGQNVTFRCDPISEHNRLYWYRQTLGQGPEFLTYFQNEAQLEKSRLLSDRFSAERPKGSFSTLEIQRTEQGDSAMYLCASSLVSVSAGGPTDTQYFGPGTRLTVL.

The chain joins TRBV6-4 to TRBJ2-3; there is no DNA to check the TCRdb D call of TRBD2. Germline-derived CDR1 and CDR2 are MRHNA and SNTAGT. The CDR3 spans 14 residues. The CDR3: CVSSRESATDTQYF.

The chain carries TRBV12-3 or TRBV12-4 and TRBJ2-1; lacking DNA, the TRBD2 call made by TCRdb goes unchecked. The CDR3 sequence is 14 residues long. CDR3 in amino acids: CASSFWLASNEQFF.

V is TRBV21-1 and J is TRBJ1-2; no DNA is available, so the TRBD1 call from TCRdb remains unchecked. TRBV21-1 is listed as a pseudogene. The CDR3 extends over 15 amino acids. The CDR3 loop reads CASSPTGVLNYGYTF.

This CDR3 is CASSQEFGGPSYEQYF. The chain carries TRBV4-2 and TRBJ2-7; there is no DNA to check the TCRdb D call of TRBD1. Per germline, CDR1 LGHNA and CDR2 YNFKEQ. This CDR3 contains 16 residues.

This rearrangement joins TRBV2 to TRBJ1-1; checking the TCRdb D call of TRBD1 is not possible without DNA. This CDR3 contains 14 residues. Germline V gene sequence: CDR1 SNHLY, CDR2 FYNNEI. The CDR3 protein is CASSNRGPNTEAFF.

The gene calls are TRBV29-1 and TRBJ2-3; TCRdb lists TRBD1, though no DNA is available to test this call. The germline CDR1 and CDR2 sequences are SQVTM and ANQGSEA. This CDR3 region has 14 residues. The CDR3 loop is CSVGDRGRPDTQYF.

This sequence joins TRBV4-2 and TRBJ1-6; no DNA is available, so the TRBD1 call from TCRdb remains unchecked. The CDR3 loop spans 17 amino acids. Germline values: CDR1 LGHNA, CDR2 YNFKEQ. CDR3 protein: CASSQVLTGESPSPLHF.

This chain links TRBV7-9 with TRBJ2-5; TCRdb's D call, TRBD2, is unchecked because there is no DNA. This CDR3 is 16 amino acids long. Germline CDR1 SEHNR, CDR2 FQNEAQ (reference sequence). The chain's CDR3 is CASSLATSANQETQYF.

CDR3 in amino acids: CATSEQGAGNSPLHF. The chain joins TRBV6-4 to TRBJ1-6; TCRdb lists TRBD1, though no DNA is available to test this call. Germline CDR1 is MRHNA and CDR2 is SNTAGT. The CDR3 spans 15 residues.

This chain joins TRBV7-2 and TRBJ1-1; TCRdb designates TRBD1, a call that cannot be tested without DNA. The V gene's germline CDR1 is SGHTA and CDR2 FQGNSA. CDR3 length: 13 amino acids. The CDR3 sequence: CASSLGGGAEAFF. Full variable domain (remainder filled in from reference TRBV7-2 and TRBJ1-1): GAGVSQSPSNKVTEKGKDVELRCDPISGHTALYWYRQSLGQGLEFLIYFQGNSAPDKSGLPSDRFSAERTGGSVSTLTIQRTQQEDSAVYLCASSLGGGAEAFFGQGTRLTVV.

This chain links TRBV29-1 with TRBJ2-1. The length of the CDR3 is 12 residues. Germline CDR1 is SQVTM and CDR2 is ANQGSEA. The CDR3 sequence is CSVEVLSGEQFF.

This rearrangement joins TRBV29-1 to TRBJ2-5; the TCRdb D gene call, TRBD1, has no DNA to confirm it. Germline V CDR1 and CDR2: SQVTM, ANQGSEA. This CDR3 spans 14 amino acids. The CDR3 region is CSVEGQGGQETQYF.

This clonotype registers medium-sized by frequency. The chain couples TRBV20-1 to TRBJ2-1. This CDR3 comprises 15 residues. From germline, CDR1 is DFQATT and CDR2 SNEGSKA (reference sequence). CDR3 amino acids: CSAANSGSSYNEQFF.

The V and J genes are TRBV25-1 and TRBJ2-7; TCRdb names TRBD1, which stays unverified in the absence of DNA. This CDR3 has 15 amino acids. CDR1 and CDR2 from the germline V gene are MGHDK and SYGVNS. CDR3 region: CASSSRDRGFGEQYF.

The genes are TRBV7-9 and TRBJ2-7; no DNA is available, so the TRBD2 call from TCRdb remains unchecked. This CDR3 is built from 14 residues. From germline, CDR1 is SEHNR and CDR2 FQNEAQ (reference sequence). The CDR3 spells CASSFRAASYEQYF.

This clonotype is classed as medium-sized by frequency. The CDR3 spells CSARGQGDTEAFF. The rearrangement links TRBV20-1 to TRBJ1-1; checking the TCRdb D call of TRBD1 is not possible without DNA. Germline CDR1 is DFQATT and CDR2 is SNEGSKA (reference sequence). This CDR3 region has 13 residues.

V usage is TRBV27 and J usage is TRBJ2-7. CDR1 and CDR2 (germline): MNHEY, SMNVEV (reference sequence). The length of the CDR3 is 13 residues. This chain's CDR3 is CASSFRGSYEQYF.

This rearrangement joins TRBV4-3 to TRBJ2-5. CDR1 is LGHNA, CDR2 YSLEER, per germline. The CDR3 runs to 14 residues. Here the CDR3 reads CASSQERIGETQYF.